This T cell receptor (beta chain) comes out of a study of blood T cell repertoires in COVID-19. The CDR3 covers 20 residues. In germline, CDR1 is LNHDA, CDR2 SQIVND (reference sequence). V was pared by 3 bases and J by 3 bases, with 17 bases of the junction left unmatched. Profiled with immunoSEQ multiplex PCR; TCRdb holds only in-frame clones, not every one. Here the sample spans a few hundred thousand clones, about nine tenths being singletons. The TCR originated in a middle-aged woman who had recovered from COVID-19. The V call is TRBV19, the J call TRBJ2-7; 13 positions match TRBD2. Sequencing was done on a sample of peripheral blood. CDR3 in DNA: TGTGCCAGTAGTATGCGACCCGGGACTAGCGGGGTCGGGATATTCTACGAGCAGTACTTC. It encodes CASSMRPGTSGVGIFYEQYF.